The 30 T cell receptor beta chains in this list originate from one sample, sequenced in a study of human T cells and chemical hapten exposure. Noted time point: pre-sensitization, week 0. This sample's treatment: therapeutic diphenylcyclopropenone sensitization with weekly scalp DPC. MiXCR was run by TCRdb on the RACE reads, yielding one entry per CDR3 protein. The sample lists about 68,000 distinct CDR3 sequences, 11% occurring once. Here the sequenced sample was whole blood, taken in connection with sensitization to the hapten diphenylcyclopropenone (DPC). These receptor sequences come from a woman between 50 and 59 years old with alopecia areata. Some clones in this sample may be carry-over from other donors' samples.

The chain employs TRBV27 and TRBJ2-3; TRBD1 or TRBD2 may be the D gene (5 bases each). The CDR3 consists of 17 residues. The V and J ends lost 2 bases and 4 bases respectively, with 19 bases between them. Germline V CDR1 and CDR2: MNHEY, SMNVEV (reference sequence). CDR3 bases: TGTGCCAGCAGTTTAAAGAGGGACCCGAATTACCCAGATACGCAGTATTTT. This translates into CASSLKRDPNYPDTQYF.

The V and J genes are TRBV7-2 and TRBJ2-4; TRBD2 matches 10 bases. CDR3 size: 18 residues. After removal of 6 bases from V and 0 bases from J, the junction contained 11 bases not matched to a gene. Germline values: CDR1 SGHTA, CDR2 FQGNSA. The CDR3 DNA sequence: TGTGCCAGCAGGCGAGTTGAGACTAGCGGGCTAGCCAAAAACATTCAGTACTTC. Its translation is CASRRVETSGLAKNIQYF.

This CDR3 reads CASRGTGQEEQYF. Written as DNA, the CDR3 is TGTGCCAGCAGGGGGACAGGGCAGGAGGAGCAGTACTTC. The V call is TRBV28, the J call TRBJ2-7; 9 positions match TRBD1. CDR1 MDHEN and CDR2 SYDVKM come from the germline V gene. V trimming: 6 bases; J trimming: 7 bases; junction bases outside the gene matches: 7. CDR3 length equals 13 residues.

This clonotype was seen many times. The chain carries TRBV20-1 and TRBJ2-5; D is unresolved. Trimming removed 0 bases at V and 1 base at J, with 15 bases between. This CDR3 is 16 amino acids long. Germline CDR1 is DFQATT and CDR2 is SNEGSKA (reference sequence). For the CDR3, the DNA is TGCAGTGCTAGAGATCGTGTGGGTCCCCCCCAAGAGACCCAGTACTTC. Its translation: CSARDRVGPPQETQYF.

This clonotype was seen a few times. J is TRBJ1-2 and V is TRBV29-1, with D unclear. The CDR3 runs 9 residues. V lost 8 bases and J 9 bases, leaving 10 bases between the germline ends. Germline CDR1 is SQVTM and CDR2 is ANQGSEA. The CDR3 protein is CSPGGRYTF. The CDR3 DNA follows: TGCAGCCCCGGAGGACGCTACACCTTC.

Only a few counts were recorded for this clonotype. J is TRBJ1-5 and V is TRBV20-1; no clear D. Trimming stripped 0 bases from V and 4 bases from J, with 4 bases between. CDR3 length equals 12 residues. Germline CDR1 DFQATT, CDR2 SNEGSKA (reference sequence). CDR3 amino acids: CSAREANQPQHF. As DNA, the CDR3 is TGCAGTGCTAGAGAGGCGAATCAGCCCCAGCATTTT.

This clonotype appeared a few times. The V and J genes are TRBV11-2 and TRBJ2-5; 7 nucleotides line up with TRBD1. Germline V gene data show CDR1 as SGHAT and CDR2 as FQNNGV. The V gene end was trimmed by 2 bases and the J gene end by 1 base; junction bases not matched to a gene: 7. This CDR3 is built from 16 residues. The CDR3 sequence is CASSLQRGTAQETQYF. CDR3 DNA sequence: TGTGCCAGCAGCTTACAAAGGGGGACAGCCCAAGAGACCCAGTACTTC.

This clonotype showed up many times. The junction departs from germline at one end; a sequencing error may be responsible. The CDR3 coding sequence is TGCAGCGTGGAAGGCCCTATAAATGAGCAGTTCTTC. It yields the protein CSVEGPINEQFF. The J gene is TRBJ2-1, the V gene TRBV29-1, with no clear D. CDR1 and CDR2 (germline): SQVTM, ANQGSEA. This CDR3 is 12 amino acids long.

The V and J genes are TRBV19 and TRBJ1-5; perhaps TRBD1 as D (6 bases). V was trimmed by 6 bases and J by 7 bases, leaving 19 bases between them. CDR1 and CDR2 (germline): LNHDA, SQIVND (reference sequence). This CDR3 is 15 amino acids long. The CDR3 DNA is TGTGCCAGTAGCCAGGGGCAGAAAGGGGGGCAGCCCCAGCATTTT. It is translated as CASSQGQKGGQPQHF.

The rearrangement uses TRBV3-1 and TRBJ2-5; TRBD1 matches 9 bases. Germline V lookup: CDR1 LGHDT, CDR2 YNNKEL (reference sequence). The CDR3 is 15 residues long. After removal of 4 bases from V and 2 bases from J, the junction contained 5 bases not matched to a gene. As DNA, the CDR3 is TGTGCCAGCAGCCCCTGGGACAGGGAGCAAGAGACCCAGTACTTC. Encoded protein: CASSPWDREQETQYF.

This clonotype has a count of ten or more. CDR3 bases: TGTGCCAGCAGCTCAAGCGGGAGTGCAGATACGCAGTATTTT. This gives the protein CASSSSGSADTQYF. The J gene is TRBJ2-3, the V gene TRBV7-3, with 8 bases aligning to TRBD2. Germline values: CDR1 SGHTA, CDR2 FQGTGA. This CDR3 spans 14 amino acids. The trim removed 4 bases at V and 4 bases at J, leaving 4 bases unmatched.

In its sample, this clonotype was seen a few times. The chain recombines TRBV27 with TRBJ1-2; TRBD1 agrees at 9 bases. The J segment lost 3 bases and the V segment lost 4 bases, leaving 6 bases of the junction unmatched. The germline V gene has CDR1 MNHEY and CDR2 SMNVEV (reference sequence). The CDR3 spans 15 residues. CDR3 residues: CASSSDRGYYYGYTF. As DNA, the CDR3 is TGTGCCAGCAGTTCCGACAGGGGGTATTACTATGGCTACACCTTC.

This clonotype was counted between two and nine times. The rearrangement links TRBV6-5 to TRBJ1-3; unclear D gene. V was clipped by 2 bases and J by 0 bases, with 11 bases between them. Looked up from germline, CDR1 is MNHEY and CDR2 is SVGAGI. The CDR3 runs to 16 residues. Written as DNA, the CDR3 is TGTGCCAGCAGTTACGGACCTAGGATCTCTGGAAACACCATATATTTT. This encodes CASSYGPRISGNTIYF.

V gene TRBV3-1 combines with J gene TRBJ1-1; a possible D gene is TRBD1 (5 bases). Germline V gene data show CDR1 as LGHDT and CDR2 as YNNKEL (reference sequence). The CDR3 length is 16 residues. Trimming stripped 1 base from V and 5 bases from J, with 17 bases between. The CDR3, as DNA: TGTGCCAGCAGCCAAGGATTCGGGGCAATCGGGACTGAAGCTTTCTTT. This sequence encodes CASSQGFGAIGTEAFF.

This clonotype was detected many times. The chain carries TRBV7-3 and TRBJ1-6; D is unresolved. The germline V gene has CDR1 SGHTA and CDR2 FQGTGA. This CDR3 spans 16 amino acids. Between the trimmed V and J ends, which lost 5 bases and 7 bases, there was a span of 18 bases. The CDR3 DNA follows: TGTGCCAGCAGCCCCCAACCTCTGAGGTTGAATTCACCCCTCCACTTT. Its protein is CASSPQPLRLNSPLHF.

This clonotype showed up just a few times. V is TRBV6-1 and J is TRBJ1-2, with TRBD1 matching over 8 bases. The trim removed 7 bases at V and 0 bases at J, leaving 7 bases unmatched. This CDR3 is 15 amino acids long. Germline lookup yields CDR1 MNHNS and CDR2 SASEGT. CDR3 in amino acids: CASTGTGSSNYGYTF. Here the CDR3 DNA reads TGTGCCAGCACCGGGACAGGTTCATCTAACTATGGCTACACCTTC.

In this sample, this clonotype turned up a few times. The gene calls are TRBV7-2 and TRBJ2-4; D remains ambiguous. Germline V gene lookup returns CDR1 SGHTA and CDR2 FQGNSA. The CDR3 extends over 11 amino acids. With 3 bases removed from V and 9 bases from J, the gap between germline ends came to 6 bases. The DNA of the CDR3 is TGTGCCAGCAGCTTGAGTTTCATTCAGTACTTC. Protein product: CASSLSFIQYF.

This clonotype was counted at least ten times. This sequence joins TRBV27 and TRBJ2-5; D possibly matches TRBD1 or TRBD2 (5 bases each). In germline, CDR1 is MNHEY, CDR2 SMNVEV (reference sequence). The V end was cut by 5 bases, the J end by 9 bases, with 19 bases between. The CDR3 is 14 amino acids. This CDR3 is CASSEPGRLRAQYF. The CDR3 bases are TGTGCCAGCAGTGAACCGGGACGCTTGAGGGCCCAGTACTTC.

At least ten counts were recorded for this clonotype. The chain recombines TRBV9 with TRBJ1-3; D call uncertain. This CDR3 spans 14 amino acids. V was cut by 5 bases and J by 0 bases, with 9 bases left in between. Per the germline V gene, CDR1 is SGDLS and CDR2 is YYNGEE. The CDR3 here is CASRGRDSGNTIYF. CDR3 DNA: TGTGCCAGCAGAGGACGGGACTCTGGAAACACCATATATTTT.

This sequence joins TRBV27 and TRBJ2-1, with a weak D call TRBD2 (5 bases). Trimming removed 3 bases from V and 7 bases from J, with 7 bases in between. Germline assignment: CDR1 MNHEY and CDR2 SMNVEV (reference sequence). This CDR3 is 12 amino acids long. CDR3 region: CASSFRGNEQFF. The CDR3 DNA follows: TGTGCCAGCAGTTTTCGCGGGAATGAGCAGTTCTTC.

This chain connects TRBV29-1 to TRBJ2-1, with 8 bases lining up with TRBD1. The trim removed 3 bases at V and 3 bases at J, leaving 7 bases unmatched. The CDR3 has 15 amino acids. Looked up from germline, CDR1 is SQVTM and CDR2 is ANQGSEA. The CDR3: CSVDSARGLYNEQFF. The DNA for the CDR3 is TGCAGCGTTGACTCTGCCAGGGGGCTCTACAATGAGCAGTTCTTC.

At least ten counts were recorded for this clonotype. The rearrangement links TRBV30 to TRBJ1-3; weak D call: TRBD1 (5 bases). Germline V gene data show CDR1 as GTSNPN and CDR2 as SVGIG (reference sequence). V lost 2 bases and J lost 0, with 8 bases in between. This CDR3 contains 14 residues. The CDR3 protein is CAWSWGSSGNTIYF. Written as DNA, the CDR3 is TGTGCCTGGAGTTGGGGGAGCTCTGGAAACACCATATATTTT.

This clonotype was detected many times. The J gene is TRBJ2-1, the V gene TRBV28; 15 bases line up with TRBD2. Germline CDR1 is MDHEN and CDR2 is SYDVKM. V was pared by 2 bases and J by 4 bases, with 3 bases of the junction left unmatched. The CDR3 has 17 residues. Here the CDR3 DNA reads TGTGCCAGCAGTTTAGGACTAGCGGGAGGGGATTACAATGAGCAGTTCTTC. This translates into CASSLGLAGGDYNEQFF.

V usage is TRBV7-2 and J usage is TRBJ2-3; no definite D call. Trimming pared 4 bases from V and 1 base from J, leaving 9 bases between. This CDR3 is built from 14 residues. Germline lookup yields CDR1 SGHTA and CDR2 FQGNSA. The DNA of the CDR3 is TGTGCCAGCAGCTCGAGTAGGGGCACAGATACGCAGTATTTT. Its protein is CASSSSRGTDTQYF. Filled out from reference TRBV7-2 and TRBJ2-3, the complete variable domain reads GAGVSQSPSNKVTEKGKDVELRCDPISGHTALYWYRQSLGQGLEFLIYFQGNSAPDKSGLPSDRFSAERTGGSVSTLTIQRTQQEDSAVYLCASSSSRGTDTQYFGPGTRLTVL.

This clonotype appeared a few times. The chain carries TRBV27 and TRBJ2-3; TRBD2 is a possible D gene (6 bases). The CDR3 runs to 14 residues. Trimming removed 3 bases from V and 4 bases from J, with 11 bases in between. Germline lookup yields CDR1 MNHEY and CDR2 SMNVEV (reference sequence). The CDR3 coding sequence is TGTGCCAGCAGTTTCCGGGAGATTTCAGATACGCAGTATTTT. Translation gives CASSFREISDTQYF.

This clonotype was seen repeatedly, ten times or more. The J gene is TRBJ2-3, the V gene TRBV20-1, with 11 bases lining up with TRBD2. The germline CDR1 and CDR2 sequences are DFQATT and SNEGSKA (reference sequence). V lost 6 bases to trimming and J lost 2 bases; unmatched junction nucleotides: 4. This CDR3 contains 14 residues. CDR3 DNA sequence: TGCAGTGCCAGACTAGCGGGGAACACAGATACGCAGTATTTT. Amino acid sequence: CSARLAGNTDTQYF.

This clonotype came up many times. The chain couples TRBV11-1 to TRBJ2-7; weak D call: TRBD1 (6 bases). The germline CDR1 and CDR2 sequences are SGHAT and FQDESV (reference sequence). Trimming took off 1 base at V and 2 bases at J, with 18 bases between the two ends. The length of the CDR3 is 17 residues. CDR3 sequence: CASSLERTAMTTYEQYF. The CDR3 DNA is TGTGCCAGCAGCTTAGAACGGACAGCCATGACGACCTACGAGCAGTACTTC.

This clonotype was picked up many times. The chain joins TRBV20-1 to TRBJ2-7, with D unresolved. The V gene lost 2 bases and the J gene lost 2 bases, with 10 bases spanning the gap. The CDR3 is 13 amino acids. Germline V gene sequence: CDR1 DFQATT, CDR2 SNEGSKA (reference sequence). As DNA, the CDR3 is TGCAGTGCTAGACGCGGCGACACCTACGAGCAGTACTTC. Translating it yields CSARRGDTYEQYF.

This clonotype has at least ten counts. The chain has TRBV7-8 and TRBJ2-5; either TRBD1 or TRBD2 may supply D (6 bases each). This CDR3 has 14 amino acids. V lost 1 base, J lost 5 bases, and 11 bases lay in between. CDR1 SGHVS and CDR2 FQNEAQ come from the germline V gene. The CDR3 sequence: CASSLDRGLETQYF. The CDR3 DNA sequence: TGTGCCAGCAGCTTAGATCGGGGGCTGGAGACCCAGTACTTC.

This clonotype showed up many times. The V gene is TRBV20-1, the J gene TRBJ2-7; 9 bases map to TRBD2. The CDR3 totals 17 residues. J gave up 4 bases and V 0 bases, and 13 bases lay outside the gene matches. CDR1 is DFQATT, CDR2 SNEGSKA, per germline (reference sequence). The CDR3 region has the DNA TGCAGTGCTAGAGATCCCTTGCGGGAGGGCCTTGTATACGAGCAGTACTTC. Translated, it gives CSARDPLREGLVYEQYF.